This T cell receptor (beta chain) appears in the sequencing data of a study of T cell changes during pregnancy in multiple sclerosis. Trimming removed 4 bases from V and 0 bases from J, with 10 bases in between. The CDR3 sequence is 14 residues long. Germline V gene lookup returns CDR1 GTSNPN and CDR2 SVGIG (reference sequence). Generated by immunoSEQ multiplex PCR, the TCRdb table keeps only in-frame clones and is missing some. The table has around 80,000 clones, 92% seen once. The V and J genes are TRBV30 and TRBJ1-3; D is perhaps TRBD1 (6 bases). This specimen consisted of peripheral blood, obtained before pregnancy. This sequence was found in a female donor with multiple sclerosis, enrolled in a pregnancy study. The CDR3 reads CAWIGGISGNTIYF. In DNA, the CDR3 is TGTGCCTGGATTGGGGGCATCTCTGGAAACACCATATATTTT.